This record looks at one T cell receptor (beta chain) sequence and its context. Its matching antigen is unknown. This sample is drawn from a study of cytomegalovirus exposure and HLA in healthy donors. The study's findings and limits: Excluded: some indistinguishable V segments such as TRBV6-2 and TRBV6-3. Immune exposure information comprised only CMV serostatus.

The PCR employed 60 Vbeta primers together with 13 Jbeta primers. Libraries were prepared by immunoSEQ multiplex PCR; TCRdb keeps only in-frame clonotypes and omits some of them. The table includes about 130,000 clones, less than 80% detected once. Trimming shortened V by 3 bases and J by 5 bases, and 13 bases separated the two germline ends. This CDR3 region has 14 residues. The V gene's germline CDR1 is SGHDN and CDR2 FVKESK. The V call is TRBV14, the J call TRBJ2-5; a possible D gene is TRBD2 (6 bases). The sequenced sample consisted of PBMCs. The receptor comes from a man aged 35 to 55 in good health and CMV-seropositive. Written as DNA, the CDR3 is TGTGCCAGCAGCCACAAGGACTATCTGGAGACCCAGTACTTC. It translates to CASSHKDYLETQYF.